This T cell receptor beta chain originates from a study of patients and donors after allogeneic stem cell transplantation. CDR1 and CDR2 from the germline V gene are KGHSH and LQKENI. This CDR3 contains 16 residues. The ends lost 0 bases at V and 5 bases at J; junction bases unmatched: 5. Via MiXCR, TCRdb re-called the RT-PCR reads, giving one row per CDR3 protein. Here the sample spans approximately 150,000 distinct CDR3 sequences, approximately 30% being singletons. The rearrangement joins TRBV18 to TRBJ2-3; TRBD2 matches at 10 bases. The clonotype was recovered from a human donor who was either an allogeneic HSCT recipient or a stem cell or donor lymphocyte infusion donor (not recorded which). It is not recorded whose cells these are; they may come from a transplant donor. The specimen was blood, either unsorted or a sorted T cell fraction (not recorded which). The CDR3 sequence: CASSPPAGGPGDTQYF. The CDR3 nucleotides are TGTGCCAGCTCACCACCAGCGGGAGGGCCAGGAGATACGCAGTATTTT. The whole variable domain, filled in from reference TRBV18 and TRBJ2-3, reads NAGVMQNPRHLVRRRGQEARLRCSPMKGHSHVYWYRQLPEEGLKFMVYLQKENIIDESGMPKERFSAEFPKEGPSILRIQQVVRGDSAAYFCASSPPAGGPGDTQYFGPGTRLTVL.